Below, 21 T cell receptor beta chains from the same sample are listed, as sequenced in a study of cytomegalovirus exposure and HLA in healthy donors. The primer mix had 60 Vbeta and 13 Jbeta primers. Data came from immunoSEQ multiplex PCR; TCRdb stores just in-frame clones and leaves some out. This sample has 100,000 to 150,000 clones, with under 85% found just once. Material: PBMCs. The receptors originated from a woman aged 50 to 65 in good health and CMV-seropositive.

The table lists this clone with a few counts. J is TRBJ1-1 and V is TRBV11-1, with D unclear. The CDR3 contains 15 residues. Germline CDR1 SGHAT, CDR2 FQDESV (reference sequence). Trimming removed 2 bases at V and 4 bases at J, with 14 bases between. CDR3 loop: CASSLQGRASTEAFF. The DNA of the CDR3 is TGTGCCAGCAGCTTACAAGGGAGGGCGAGCACTGAAGCTTTCTTT.

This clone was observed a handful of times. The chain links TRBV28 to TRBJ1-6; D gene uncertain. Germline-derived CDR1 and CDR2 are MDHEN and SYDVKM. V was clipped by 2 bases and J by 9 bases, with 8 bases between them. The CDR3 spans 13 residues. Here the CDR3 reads CASSLNILSPLHF. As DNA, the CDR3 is TGTGCCAGCAGTTTAAACATCCTTTCACCCCTCCACTTT.

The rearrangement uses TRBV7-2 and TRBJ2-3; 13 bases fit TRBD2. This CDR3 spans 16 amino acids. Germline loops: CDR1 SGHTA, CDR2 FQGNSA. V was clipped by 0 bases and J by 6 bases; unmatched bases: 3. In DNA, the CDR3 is TGTGCCAGCAGCTTAGCCGGACTAGCGGGGGTGGATACGCAGTATTTT. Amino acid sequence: CASSLAGLAGVDTQYF.

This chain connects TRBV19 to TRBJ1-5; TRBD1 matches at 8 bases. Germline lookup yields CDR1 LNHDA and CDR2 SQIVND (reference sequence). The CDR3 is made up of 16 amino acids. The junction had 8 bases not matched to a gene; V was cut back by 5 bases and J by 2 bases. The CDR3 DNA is TGTGCCAGTAGTCCCGGGACAGGCGGAGGCAATCAGCCCCAGCATTTT. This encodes CASSPGTGGGNQPQHF.

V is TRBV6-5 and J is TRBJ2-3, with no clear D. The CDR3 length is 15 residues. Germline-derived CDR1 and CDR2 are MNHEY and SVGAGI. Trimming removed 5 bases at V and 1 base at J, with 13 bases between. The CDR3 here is CASSRSRLGTDTQYF. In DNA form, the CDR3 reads TGTGCCAGCAGTCGCTCGCGACTTGGCACAGATACGCAGTATTTT.

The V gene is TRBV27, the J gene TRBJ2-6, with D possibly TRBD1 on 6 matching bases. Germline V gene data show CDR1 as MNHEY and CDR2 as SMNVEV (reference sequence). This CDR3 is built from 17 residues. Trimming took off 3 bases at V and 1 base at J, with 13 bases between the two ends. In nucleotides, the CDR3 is TGTGCCAGCAGTTTCAGGGGCCAGAGTTCTGGGGCCAACGTCCTGACTTTC. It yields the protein CASSFRGQSSGANVLTF.

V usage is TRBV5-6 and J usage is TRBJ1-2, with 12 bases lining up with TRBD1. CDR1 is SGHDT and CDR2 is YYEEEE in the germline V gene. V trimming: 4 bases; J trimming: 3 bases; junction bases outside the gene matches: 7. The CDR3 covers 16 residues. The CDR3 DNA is TGTGCCAGCAGCCGTACCGGGACAGGGGGCGACTATGGCTACACCTTC. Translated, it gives CASSRTGTGGDYGYTF.

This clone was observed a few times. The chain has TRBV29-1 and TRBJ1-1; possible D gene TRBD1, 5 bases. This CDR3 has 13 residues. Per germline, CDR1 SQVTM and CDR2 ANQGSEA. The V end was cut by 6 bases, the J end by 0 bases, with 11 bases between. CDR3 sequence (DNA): TGCAGCGTCGGGGGACTGATGAACACTGAAGCTTTCTTT. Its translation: CSVGGLMNTEAFF.

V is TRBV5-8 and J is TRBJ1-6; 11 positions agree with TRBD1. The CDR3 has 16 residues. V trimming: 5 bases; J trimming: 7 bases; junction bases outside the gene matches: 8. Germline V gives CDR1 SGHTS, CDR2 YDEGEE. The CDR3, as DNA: TGTGCCAGCAGATACGGGACAGGGGGTTACAATTCACCCCTCCACTTT. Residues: CASRYGTGGYNSPLHF.

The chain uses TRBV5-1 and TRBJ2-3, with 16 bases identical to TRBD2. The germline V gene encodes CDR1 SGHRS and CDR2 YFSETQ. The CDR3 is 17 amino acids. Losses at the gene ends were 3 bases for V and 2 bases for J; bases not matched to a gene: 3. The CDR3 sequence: CASSSGLAGGYTDTQYF. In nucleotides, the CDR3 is TGCGCCAGCAGCTCGGGACTAGCGGGGGGGTACACAGATACGCAGTATTTT.

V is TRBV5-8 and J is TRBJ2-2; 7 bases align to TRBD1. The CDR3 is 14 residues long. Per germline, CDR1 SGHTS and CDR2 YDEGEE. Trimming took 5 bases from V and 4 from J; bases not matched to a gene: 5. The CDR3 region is CASRVRQGTGELFF. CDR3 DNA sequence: TGTGCCAGCAGAGTCCGACAGGGCACCGGGGAGCTGTTTTTT.

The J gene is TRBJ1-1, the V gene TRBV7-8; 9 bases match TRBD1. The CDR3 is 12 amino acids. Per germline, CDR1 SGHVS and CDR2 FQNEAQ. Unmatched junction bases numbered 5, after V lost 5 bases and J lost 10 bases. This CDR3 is CASSAGTGRAFF. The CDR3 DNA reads TGTGCCAGCAGCGCCGGGACAGGGCGAGCTTTCTTT.

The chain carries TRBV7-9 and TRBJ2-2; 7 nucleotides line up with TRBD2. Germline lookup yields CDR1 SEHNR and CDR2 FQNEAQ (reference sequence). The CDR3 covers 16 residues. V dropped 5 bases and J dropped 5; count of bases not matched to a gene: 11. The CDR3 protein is CASSAPGGIGTGELFF. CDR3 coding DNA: TGTGCCAGCAGCGCACCGGGAGGTATCGGGACCGGGGAGCTGTTTTTT. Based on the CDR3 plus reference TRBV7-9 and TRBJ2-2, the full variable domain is DTGVSQNPRHKITKRGQNVTFRCDPISEHNRLYWYRQTLGQGPEFLTYFQNEAQLEKSRLLSDRFSAERPKGSFSTLEIQRTEQGDSAMYLCASSAPGGIGTGELFFGEGSRLTVL.

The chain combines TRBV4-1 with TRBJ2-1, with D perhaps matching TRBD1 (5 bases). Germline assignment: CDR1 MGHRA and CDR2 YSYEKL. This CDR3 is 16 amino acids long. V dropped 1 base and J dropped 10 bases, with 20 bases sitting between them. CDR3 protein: CASSQAHGQGFREQFF. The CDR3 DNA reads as TGCGCCAGCAGCCAAGCCCACGGTCAGGGCTTCCGAGAGCAGTTCTTC.

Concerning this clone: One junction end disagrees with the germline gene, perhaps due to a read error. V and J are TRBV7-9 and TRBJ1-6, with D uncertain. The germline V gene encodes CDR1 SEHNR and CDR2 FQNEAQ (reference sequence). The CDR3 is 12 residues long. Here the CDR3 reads CSSTPIGSTLHF. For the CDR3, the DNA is TGTTCCAGCACCCCCATCGGGTCTACCCTCCACTTT.

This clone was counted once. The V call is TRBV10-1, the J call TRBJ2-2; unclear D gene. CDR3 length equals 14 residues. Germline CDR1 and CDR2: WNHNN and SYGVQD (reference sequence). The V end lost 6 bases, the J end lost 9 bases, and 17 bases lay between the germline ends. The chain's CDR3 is CASSASILVRELFF. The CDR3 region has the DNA TGCGCCAGCAGCGCATCTATCTTGGTCCGGGAGCTGTTTTTT.

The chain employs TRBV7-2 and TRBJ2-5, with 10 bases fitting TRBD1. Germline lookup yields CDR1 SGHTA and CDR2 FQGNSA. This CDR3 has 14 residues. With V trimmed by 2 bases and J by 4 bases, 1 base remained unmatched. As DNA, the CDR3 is TGTGCCAGCAGCTTATGGACAGGGGGAGAGACCCAGTACTTC. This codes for CASSLWTGGETQYF. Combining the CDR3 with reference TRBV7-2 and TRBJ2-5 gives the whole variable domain GAGVSQSPSNKVTEKGKDVELRCDPISGHTALYWYRQSLGQGLEFLIYFQGNSAPDKSGLPSDRFSAERTGGSVSTLTIQRTQQEDSAVYLCASSLWTGGETQYFGPGTRLLVL.

CDR3 bases: TGTGCCAGCAGGTGGCAGGGGGTTAATTCACCCCTCCACTTT. Translated: CASRWQGVNSPLHF. V gene TRBV27 combines with J gene TRBJ1-6; 7 nucleotides align to TRBD1. Germline V gives CDR1 MNHEY, CDR2 SMNVEV (reference sequence). The V gene end was trimmed by 6 bases and the J gene end by 6 bases; junction bases not matched to a gene: 5. The CDR3 consists of 14 residues.

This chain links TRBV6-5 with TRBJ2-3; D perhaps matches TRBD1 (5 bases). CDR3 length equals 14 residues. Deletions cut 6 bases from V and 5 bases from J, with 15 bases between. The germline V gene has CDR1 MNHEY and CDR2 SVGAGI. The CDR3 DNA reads TGTGCCAGCAGGCTCAAGGGGATGGGAGATACGCAGTATTTT. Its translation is CASRLKGMGDTQYF.

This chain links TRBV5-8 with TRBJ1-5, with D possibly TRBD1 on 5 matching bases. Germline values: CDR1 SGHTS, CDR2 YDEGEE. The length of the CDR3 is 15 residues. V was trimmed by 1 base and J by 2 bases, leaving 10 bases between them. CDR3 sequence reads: CASSLMGGGNQPQHF. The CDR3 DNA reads TGTGCCAGCAGCTTGATGGGGGGTGGCAATCAGCCCCAGCATTTT.

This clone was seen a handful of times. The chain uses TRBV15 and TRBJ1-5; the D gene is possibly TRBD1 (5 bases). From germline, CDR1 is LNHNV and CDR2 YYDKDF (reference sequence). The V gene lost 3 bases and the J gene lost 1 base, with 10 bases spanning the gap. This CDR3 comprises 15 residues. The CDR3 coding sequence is TGTGCCACCAGCAGGGGGCGAGGCAGCAATCAGCCCCAGCATTTT. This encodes CATSRGRGSNQPQHF. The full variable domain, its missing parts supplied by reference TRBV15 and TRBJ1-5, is DAMVIQNPRYQVTQFGKPVTLSCSQTLNHNVMYWYQQKSSQAPKLLFHYYDKDFNNEADTPDNFQSRRPNTSFCFLDIRSPGLGDTAMYLCATSRGRGSNQPQHFGDGTRLSIL.